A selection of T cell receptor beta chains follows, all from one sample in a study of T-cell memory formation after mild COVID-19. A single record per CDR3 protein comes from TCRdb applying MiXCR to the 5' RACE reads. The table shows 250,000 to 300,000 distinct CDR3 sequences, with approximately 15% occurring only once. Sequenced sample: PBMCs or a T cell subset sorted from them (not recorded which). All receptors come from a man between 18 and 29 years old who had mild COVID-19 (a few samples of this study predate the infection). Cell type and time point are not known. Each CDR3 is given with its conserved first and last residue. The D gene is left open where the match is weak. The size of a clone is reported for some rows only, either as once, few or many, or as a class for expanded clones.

TGTGCCAGCACCTTGTTAGGGGACACTGAAGCTTTCTTT,CASTLLGDTEAFF,TRBV7-2,many,NA,TRBJ1-1
TGTGCCAGCAGCTCCCAATATGGCGATGGCTACACCTTC,CASSSQYGDGYTF,TRBV7-3,NA,NA,TRBJ1-2
TGTGCCAGCAGTCGTAGACCGGGAACTGAAGCTTTCTTT,CASSRRPGTEAFF,TRBV7-2,NA,NA,TRBJ1-1
TGTGCCAGCAGCTTAATTGGAGGGGGCATGGATACCGGGGAGCTGTTTTTT,CASSLIGGGMDTGELFF,TRBV7-3,NA,NA,TRBJ2-2
TGTGCCAGCAGCCCATCCTGGGGAATTGAAAAACTGTTTTTT,CASSPSWGIEKLFF,TRBV12-3/TRBV12-4,many,NA,TRBJ1-4
TGTGCCAGCAGTGACGGGGGTTGGAGGCCCTACGAGCAGTACTTC,CASSDGGWRPYEQYF,TRBV5-4,once,NA,TRBJ2-7
TGTGCCAGTAGTTCATCGGGGGCGCTGAACACTGAAGCTTTCTTT,CASSSSGALNTEAFF,TRBV19,few,NA,TRBJ1-1
TGTGCCAGCAGCCAAATAACCGCTGGAGGGGCCGGGGAGCTGTTTTTT,CASSQITAGGAGELFF,TRBV3-1,NA,NA,TRBJ2-2
TGTGCCAGCAGTGTCGTGGGGGGGGCCTATGGCTACACCTTC,CASSVVGGAYGYTF,TRBV2,many,NA,TRBJ1-2
TGTGCCAGCAGGGAGTCCCCCGACAGATACGAGCAGTACTTC,CASRESPDRYEQYF,TRBV6-5,NA,NA,TRBJ2-7
TGTGCCAGCAGCTTAGCGGGACTAGATCCAGATACGCAGTATTTT,CASSLAGLDPDTQYF,TRBV7-2,few,TRBD2,TRBJ2-3